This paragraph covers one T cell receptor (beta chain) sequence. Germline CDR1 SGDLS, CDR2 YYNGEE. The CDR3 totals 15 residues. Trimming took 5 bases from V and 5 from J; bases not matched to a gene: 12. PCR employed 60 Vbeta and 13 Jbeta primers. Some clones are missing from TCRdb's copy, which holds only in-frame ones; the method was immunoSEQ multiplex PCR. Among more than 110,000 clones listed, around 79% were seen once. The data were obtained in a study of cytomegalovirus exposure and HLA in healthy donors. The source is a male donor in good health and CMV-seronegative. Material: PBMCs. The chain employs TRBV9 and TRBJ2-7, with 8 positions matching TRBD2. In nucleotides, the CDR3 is TGTGCCAGCAGTAGGACGTCCGGGAGGGGCAACGAGCAGTACTTC. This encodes CASSRTSGRGNEQYF.